One sample yielded the 28 T cell receptor beta chains listed below, sequenced in a study of blood T cell repertoires in COVID-19. Assay: immunoSEQ multiplex PCR; the TCRdb copy retains only in-frame clones and omits some. The table lists about 160,000 clones, approximately 84% of them singletons, with over 20% in the top ten. Material: peripheral blood. The source of these receptors is a woman at least 80 years old with acute or convalescent COVID-19.

A remark on this clone: This specimen includes other DNA sequences encoding the same CDR3. The chain combines TRBV18 with TRBJ1-1; perhaps TRBD1 as D (6 bases). Between the trimmed V and J ends, which lost 6 bases and 3 bases, there was a span of 11 bases. Germline CDR1 is KGHSH and CDR2 is LQKENI. The length of the CDR3 is 13 residues. CDR3 coding DNA: TGTGCCAGCTCTCCTACAGGGTACACTGAAGCTTTCTTT. Translation: CASSPTGYTEAFF.

The gene calls are TRBV6-5 and TRBJ2-7; the match to TRBD2 covers 8 bases. Germline V gene lookup returns CDR1 MNHEY and CDR2 SVGAGI. Losses at the gene ends were 11 bases for V and 6 bases for J; bases not matched to a gene: 9. This CDR3 has 12 amino acids. Here the CDR3 reads CAVGTSTGEQYF. The DNA of the CDR3 is TGTGCCGTCGGGACTAGTACCGGCGAGCAGTACTTC.

CDR3 sequence reads: CASSSDRVDEQFF. CDR3 nucleotides: TGTGCCAGCAGCTCGGACAGGGTGGATGAGCAGTTCTTC. This chain links TRBV5-6 with TRBJ2-1; the match to TRBD1 covers 8 bases. Per germline, CDR1 SGHDT and CDR2 YYEEEE. J lost 8 bases, V lost 3 bases, and 4 bases had no gene match. The CDR3 length is 13 residues.

J is TRBJ2-1 and V is TRBV18; maybe TRBD2 (5 bases). This CDR3 contains 14 residues. Trimming took 8 bases from V and 1 from J, leaving 12 bases between them. CDR1 and CDR2 from the germline V gene are KGHSH and LQKENI. CDR3 bases: TGTGCCAGCCAAAGTAGGGAGTCCTACAATGAGCAGTTCTTC. It codes for CASQSRESYNEQFF.

The gene calls are TRBV10-3 and TRBJ2-7; TRBD2 is a possible D gene (5 bases). The CDR3 extends over 14 amino acids. V was pared by 6 bases and J by 6 bases, with 18 bases between. In germline, CDR1 is ENHRY, CDR2 SYGVKD. The CDR3 sequence: CAISPGTDSREQYF. The CDR3 nucleotides are TGTGCCATCAGCCCGGGAACAGATAGTCGCGAGCAGTACTTC.

This clone showed up just once. V gene TRBV7-6 combines with J gene TRBJ2-7; possible D gene TRBD1, 5 bases. The CDR3 loop spans 14 amino acids. CDR1 is SGHVS, CDR2 FNYEAQ, per germline. The V end was cut by 4 bases, the J end by 4 bases, with 14 bases between. For the CDR3, the DNA is TGTGCCAGCAGCTCCTTGGGCCAGGGTTACGAGCAGTACTTC. As protein: CASSSLGQGYEQYF.

V is TRBV18 and J is TRBJ1-3, with TRBD1 as a possible D gene (6 bases). Germline values: CDR1 KGHSH, CDR2 LQKENI. Trimming took off 2 bases at V and 0 bases at J, with 17 bases between the two ends. The CDR3 sequence is 18 residues long. The CDR3 DNA reads as TGTGCCAGCTCACCAATCCGTTCCGGACAGAGCTCTGGAAACACCATATATTTT. Encoded protein: CASSPIRSGQSSGNTIYF.

The chain links TRBV18 to TRBJ2-1; D is possibly TRBD1 (5 bases). The CDR3 is 14 residues long. With 0 bases removed from V and 14 bases from J, the gap between germline ends came to 17 bases. The germline gives CDR1 KGHSH, CDR2 LQKENI. This CDR3 is CASSPPLVGQGKFF. The CDR3 coding sequence is TGTGCCAGCTCACCACCGTTGGTAGGGCAGGGCAAGTTCTTC.

A word on this clone: Other DNA sequences from this sample encode an identical CDR3 as well. The V and J genes are TRBV7-6 and TRBJ1-4; no clear D gene. The CDR3 has 15 amino acids. V gave up 1 base and J gave up 8 bases, with 14 bases separating them. Germline V lookup: CDR1 SGHVS, CDR2 FNYEAQ. Written as DNA, the CDR3 is TGTGCCAGCAGCTTAGGTCGTCGGAGCAACGAAAAACTGTTTTTT. Encoded protein: CASSLGRRSNEKLFF.

This clone was counted once. V gene TRBV11-2 combines with J gene TRBJ1-1; weak D call: TRBD1 (5 bases). Looked up from germline, CDR1 is SGHAT and CDR2 is FQNNGV. Trimming removed 3 bases at V and 0 bases at J, with 17 bases between. This CDR3 has 17 amino acids. The CDR3 DNA sequence: TGTGCCAGCAGCTTTAGGAGGGGCCAATTTTTGAACACTGAAGCTTTCTTT. This encodes CASSFRRGQFLNTEAFF.

This clone came up once. The gene calls are TRBV19 and TRBJ2-5, with 7 bases aligning to TRBD1. This CDR3 contains 14 residues. V was clipped by 3 bases and J by 7 bases; unmatched bases: 8. Germline V gene data show CDR1 as LNHDA and CDR2 as SQIVND (reference sequence). The CDR3 sequence is CASSIRTGLSTQYF. The CDR3 DNA reads as TGTGCCAGTAGTATCCGGACAGGATTGTCGACCCAGTACTTC.

Details on this clone: This same CDR3 is encoded by further DNA sequences in the sample. The V call is TRBV29-1, the J call TRBJ1-1, with a possible D match to TRBD1 (5 bases). Trimming shortened V by 3 bases and J by 5 bases, and 10 bases separated the two germline ends. Germline CDR1 is SQVTM and CDR2 is ANQGSEA. This CDR3 has 12 amino acids. DNA of the CDR3: TGCAGCGTTGACAGGGTGGGTACTGAAGCTTTCTTT. Its translation: CSVDRVGTEAFF.

This clone appeared once. This sequence joins TRBV5-4 and TRBJ2-3; 11 nucleotides match TRBD1. The CDR3 totals 15 residues. Germline CDR1 reads SGHNT; CDR2 reads YYREEE (reference sequence). Unmatched junction bases numbered 9, after V lost 5 bases and J lost 7 bases. The CDR3 region has the DNA TGTGCCAGCAGTTCCCGGGACAGGGGGACGTATACGCAGTATTTT. Protein sequence: CASSSRDRGTYTQYF.

J is TRBJ2-2 and V is TRBV27; D possibly corresponds to TRBD1 (6 bases). CDR3 length: 13 amino acids. Germline assignment: CDR1 MNHEY and CDR2 SMNVEV (reference sequence). V lost 5 bases and J 4 bases, leaving 8 bases between the germline ends. The CDR3 region has the DNA TGTGCCAGCAGTAAACAGGGCACCGGGGAGCTGTTTTTT. Translation: CASSKQGTGELFF.

CDR3 coding DNA: TGTGCCAGTAGCTACAGGGGGCGGGGTGAAAAACTGTTTTTT. Amino acids: CASSYRGRGEKLFF. The genes are TRBV19 and TRBJ1-4; 9 bases line up with TRBD1. V shed 6 bases and J 7 bases; nucleotides not matched to a gene: 6. Germline CDR1 and CDR2: LNHDA and SQIVND (reference sequence). This CDR3 has 14 residues.

This clone was observed a single time. V and J are TRBV18 and TRBJ2-2; possibly TRBD1 for D (6 bases). There are 16 residues in the CDR3. The ends were cut back, 6 bases at V and 1 base at J, with 15 bases in the middle. Germline loops: CDR1 KGHSH, CDR2 LQKENI. CDR3 amino acids: CASSPDWGQNTGELFF. CDR3 sequence (DNA): TGTGCCAGCTCTCCGGATTGGGGACAGAACACCGGGGAGCTGTTTTTT.

The gene calls are TRBV7-7 and TRBJ2-5; TRBD2 agrees at 14 bases. This CDR3 comprises 16 residues. With V trimmed by 5 bases and J by 3 bases, 5 bases remained unmatched. The germline V gene encodes CDR1 SSHAT and CDR2 FNYEAQ (reference sequence). CDR3 in amino acids: CASSKGGLAGEETQYF. CDR3 DNA sequence: TGTGCCAGCAGCAAAGGGGGACTAGCGGGAGAAGAGACCCAGTACTTC.

The V call is TRBV7-9, the J call TRBJ2-1; 13 nucleotides agree with TRBD2. V lost 4 bases and J lost 3; bases outside the gene matches: 6. In germline, CDR1 is SEHNR, CDR2 FQNEAQ (reference sequence). CDR3 size: 17 residues. Here the CDR3 reads CASSSGTSGKNYNEQFF. CDR3 coding DNA: TGTGCCAGCAGCTCTGGGACTAGCGGGAAGAACTACAATGAGCAGTTCTTC. The full variable domain, in which reference TRBV7-9 and TRBJ2-1 provide the parts outside the CDR3, is DTGVSQNPRHKITKRGQNVTFRCDPISEHNRLYWYRQTLGQGPEFLTYFQNEAQLEKSRLLSDRFSAERPKGSFSTLEIQRTEQGDSAMYLCASSSGTSGKNYNEQFFGPGTRLTVL.

The chain uses TRBV11-1 and TRBJ1-1, with D uncertain. CDR3 length: 14 amino acids. Germline values: CDR1 SGHAT, CDR2 FQDESV (reference sequence). Trimming took off 5 bases at V and 0 bases at J, with 10 bases between the two ends. The CDR3 DNA reads TGTGCCAGCAGCCGGAACAGTATGAACACTGAAGCTTTCTTT. This translates into CASSRNSMNTEAFF.

V is TRBV27 and J is TRBJ1-1, with D possibly being TRBD1 (6 bases). Per germline, CDR1 MNHEY and CDR2 SMNVEV (reference sequence). This CDR3 contains 15 residues. Trimming stripped 8 bases from V and 0 bases from J, with 16 bases between. The CDR3 DNA is TGTGCCAGCCTAACCCGGACAGAAATGAACACTGAAGCTTTCTTT. It encodes CASLTRTEMNTEAFF.

The chain combines TRBV27 with TRBJ1-5; D is unclear. CDR1 MNHEY and CDR2 SMNVEV come from the germline V gene (reference sequence). Between the trimmed V and J ends, which lost 8 bases and 0 bases, there was a span of 11 bases. CDR3 length: 14 amino acids. Written as DNA, the CDR3 is TGTGCCAGCGGGTTAGCCCATAGCAATCAGCCCCAGCATTTT. Translated: CASGLAHSNQPQHF.

The J gene is TRBJ1-2, the V gene TRBV14; 10 bases are a match to TRBD1. CDR1 is SGHDN, CDR2 FVKESK, per germline. The CDR3 totals 16 residues. With V trimmed by 1 base and J by 2 bases, 4 bases remained unmatched. CDR3 loop: CASSQALGQGNYGYTF. CDR3 DNA: TGTGCCAGCAGCCAAGCGCTGGGACAGGGGAACTATGGCTACACCTTC.

The V gene is TRBV14, the J gene TRBJ2-1; perhaps TRBD2 as D (6 bases). V was trimmed by 6 bases and J by 0 bases, leaving 15 bases between them. This CDR3 has 16 amino acids. Germline lookup yields CDR1 SGHDN and CDR2 FVKESK. The CDR3 loop is CASSTGLSSSYNEQFF. CDR3 in DNA: TGTGCCAGCAGTACCGGACTATCGAGCTCCTACAATGAGCAGTTCTTC.

A single count supports this clone. This chain connects TRBV5-6 to TRBJ1-1; the D gene is possibly TRBD1 (6 bases). This CDR3 has 15 amino acids. V lost 4 bases and J 6 bases, leaving 19 bases between the germline ends. In germline, CDR1 is SGHDT, CDR2 YYEEEE. CDR3 nucleotide sequence: TGTGCCAGCAGCCCGCGCCCCCGCGGGGGCGCTGAAGCTTTCTTT. Encoded protein: CASSPRPRGGAEAFF.

Here the CDR3 reads CASSQGLRDEQFF. In DNA form, the CDR3 reads TGTGCCAGCAGCCAGGGACTTAGGGATGAGCAGTTCTTC. V usage is TRBV7-9 and J usage is TRBJ2-1; weak D call: TRBD2 (6 bases). The CDR3 is made up of 13 amino acids. Trimming took 5 bases from V and 8 from J, leaving 13 bases between them. Germline V CDR1 and CDR2: SEHNR, FQNEAQ (reference sequence).

The chain links TRBV7-8 to TRBJ2-2; 8 bases align to TRBD2. The CDR3 covers 16 residues. J gave up 0 bases and V 8 bases, and 8 bases lay outside the gene matches. Germline V lookup: CDR1 SGHVS, CDR2 FQNEAQ. CDR3 sequence reads: CASQSDGRANTGELFF. The CDR3, as DNA: TGTGCCAGCCAAAGCGACGGGAGGGCGAACACCGGGGAGCTGTTTTTT.

The chain couples TRBV3-1 (or the pseudogene TRBV3-2) to TRBJ1-2; D is ambiguous. V lost 9 bases and J 5 bases, leaving 19 bases between the germline ends. The CDR3 extends over 14 amino acids. Germline V CDR1 and CDR2: LGHDT, YNNKEL (reference sequence). CDR3 loop: CASKAGESAYGYTF. The CDR3 DNA reads TGTGCCAGTAAAGCGGGAGAGTCGGCTTATGGCTACACCTTC.

This chain links TRBV5-1 with TRBJ2-1; perhaps TRBD1 as D (7 bases). The ends were cut back, 3 bases at V and 6 bases at J, with 16 bases in the middle. This CDR3 is 15 amino acids long. The germline CDR1 and CDR2 sequences are SGHRS and YFSETQ. The CDR3: CASSSGGGVINEQFF. The CDR3 coding sequence is TGCGCCAGCAGCTCAGGAGGGGGCGTAATCAATGAGCAGTTCTTC.